This T cell receptor (beta chain) was recovered during a study of PD-L1 blockade in urothelial cancer. Time point given: pretreatment peripheral blood. This CDR3 has 17 amino acids. The germline CDR1 and CDR2 sequences are SGHRS and YFSETQ. V was clipped by 4 bases and J by 1 base; unmatched bases: 12. Some clones are missing from TCRdb's copy, which holds only in-frame ones; the method was immunoSEQ multiplex PCR. This sample has 90,000 to 100,000 clones, with around 91% found just once. This receptor was identified in a man aged 55-75 years with urothelial cancer. This specimen consisted of PBMCs, obtained around atezolizumab (anti-PD-L1) treatment. V and J are TRBV5-1 and TRBJ2-7, with 9 bases lining up with TRBD1. The CDR3 spells CASSTGTGLPRSYEQYF. The CDR3 DNA reads TGCGCCAGCAGCACCGGGACAGGGCTACCGAGGTCCTACGAGCAGTACTTC.